This entry is about one T cell receptor (beta chain). In its sample, this clone was seen a few times. Its target antigen remains unknown. Base quality data are lacking; no much larger clone is found one base away. This sample is part of a study of beta chain features in type 1 diabetes (dated by TCRdb to between 2018 and 2020). About the full investigation: Mean age, gender distribution, total cell number and subset yield were not different between patients and healthy donors. In the study, TCRB repertoires of sorted circulating CD4+ T cell subsets from recently diagnosed type 1 diabetes patients were compared with those of matched healthy donors. Regulatory and stem cell-like memory subsets were isolated from only 8 patients and about 8 healthy donors, whereas naive and central memory subsets came from all 30 or so donors. Across all samples, almost 110 million sorted cells were examined, and cell number per subset correlated strongly with RNA yield.

The entire amount of isolated RNA was reverse transcribed using the High Capacity cDNA Reverse Transcription Kit, so the sequenced TCRB transcripts were expressed ones. Deep immunoSEQ sequencing was applied to naive, central memory and regulatory T cell samples, giving an average of about 3.7 million total reads per sample. Sorted cells were lysed in RLT buffer and RNA was extracted with DNase-treated RNeasy Micro or Mini kits, depending on cell number. Each cell subset was processed on its own to prevent cross-contamination, while patient and healthy donor samples were processed together. Using the immunoSEQ multiplex PCR, TCRB sequences were amplified from cDNA into 87-bp fragments spanning the CDR3 region. Sequencing of the amplicons was performed on the Illumina HiSeq platform. The authors processed their data as follows. PCR bias was corrected computationally using synthetic template baselines, and reads within Hamming distance 2 were collapsed, with unmergeable singletons discarded. Reads were aligned against IMGT so that V, D and J genes, CDR3 length and insertions or deletions at six rearrangement sites could be assigned. Clonotype counts were normalized to sorted cell number within each subset before computing true diversity and Gini coefficients with the tcR R package. The overlap coefficient, calculated on TCRB nucleotide sequences, was used to measure repertoire sharing. TCRdb took over this immuneACCESS table, retaining in-frame rearrangements with V and J assigned. Such tables are incomplete; in checked studies, under half of the missing clones stem from an unresolved V gene, and the remainder is unexplained. V and J calls and clone size are copied from that table; D and trimming were computed from the DNA. This sample gives over 300,000 clones in total; around 7.6% of them show up just once. The top ten hold approximately 0.47% of the sample.

The study at large found these results: Shorter templates might be favored by PCR, yet because patient and control samples were amplified and corrected together, any such skew would affect both groups equally. Patients with type 1 diabetes made fewer insertions and deleted more nucleotides at VDJ recombination sites, implying thymic rearrangement abnormalities. Because cDNA was sequenced instead of genomic DNA, activated cells with high expression could be over-represented, although the groups did not differ in activation or CD3 levels. Type 1 diabetes patients showed a moderate but significant shortening of TCRB CDR3 length in all four CD4+ subsets. Naive, central memory and regulatory TCRB repertoires appeared more similar among patients than among healthy donors. HLA sub-analyses involved small numbers of individuals, so any influence of HLA type on TCRB rearrangement remained unresolved.

A single peripheral blood draw of approximately 110 mL on average was collected from each donor into heparinised tubes. Naive, central memory, regulatory and stem cell-like memory CD4+ T cells were sorted on a BD FACSAria II using a panel including CD45RO, CCR7, CD25, CD127, CD95 and CD27. Every sorted population had a purity above 98%. Right away, PBMCs were isolated by Lymphoprep density gradient centrifugation and were stained directly, with no culture step. Samples were stained and sorted in pairs, with one healthy donor and one patient per experiment, so that batch effects were minimized. The CDR3, cysteine through phenylalanine, is 14 amino acids long. Only the CDR3 DNA is retained, 42 bases long and in frame from the first base. The germline V gene encodes CDR1 SGHNT and CDR2 YYREEE (reference sequence). Trimmed from V: 7 bases; trimmed from J: 2 bases; junction bases lacking a gene match: 5.

This sequence originates from a woman between 18 and 29 years old in good health. The sample taken for sequencing was central memory CD4+ T cells from blood. Rearrangement joined TRBV5-4 to TRBJ2-2; 7 central bases correspond to TRBD1. In nucleotides, the sequence is TGTGCCAGCGCGGACAGGAGAAACACCGGGGAGCTGTTTTTT. It codes for CASADRRNTGELFF.